This passage covers 13 T cell receptor beta chains from one sample sequenced in a study of blood T cell repertoires in COVID-19. Method: immunoSEQ multiplex PCR; TCRdb's copy keeps in-frame clones and lacks some. The sample lists 210,000 or so clones; approximately 87% were seen once. Source material: peripheral blood. Receptors were obtained from a woman in her 50s with acute or convalescent COVID-19.

The gene calls are TRBV20-1 and TRBJ2-7, with D uncertain. Trimming cost V 1 base and J 7 bases, with 8 bases left between them. The CDR3 contains 11 residues. Germline V gene lookup returns CDR1 DFQATT and CDR2 SNEGSKA (reference sequence). Here the CDR3 DNA reads TGCAGTGCTAGAGGGAGCTGGGAGCAGTACTTC. Amino acids: CSARGSWEQYF.

The chain joins TRBV7-2 to TRBJ2-7; 9 bases match TRBD2. CDR1 and CDR2 from the germline V gene are SGHTA and FQGNSA. V dropped 1 base and J dropped 2; count of bases not matched to a gene: 3. The CDR3 has 15 residues. The CDR3 DNA sequence: TGTGCCAGCAGCTTAGTAGCGGGGGATGCCTACGAGCAGTACTTC. This codes for CASSLVAGDAYEQYF.

The V call is TRBV24-1, the J call TRBJ1-1; 7 bases fit TRBD1. Per germline, CDR1 KGHDR and CDR2 SFDVKD. CDR3 length: 15 amino acids. The junction had 6 bases not matched to a gene; V was cut back by 5 bases and J by 1 base. CDR3 amino acids: CATSGQTGRNTEAFF. DNA of the CDR3: TGTGCCACCAGTGGCCAGACAGGGAGGAACACTGAAGCTTTCTTT.

Regarding this clone: In the same sample, other DNA sequences code for this CDR3. The V gene is TRBV18, the J gene TRBJ1-1, with no clear D. Trimming removed 2 bases from V and 1 base from J, with 5 bases in between. CDR1 is KGHSH and CDR2 is LQKENI in the germline V gene. The CDR3 length is 13 residues. The CDR3 DNA is TGTGCCAGCTCACCAACGGGGAACACTGAAGCTTTCTTT. It is translated as CASSPTGNTEAFF.

In its sample, this clone was seen once. The chain links TRBV19 to TRBJ1-2; D not resolved. V was clipped by 6 bases and J by 3 bases, with 11 bases between them. CDR3 length: 13 amino acids. The germline CDR1 and CDR2 sequences are LNHDA and SQIVND (reference sequence). The CDR3 coding sequence is TGTGCCAGTAGCGAACTCGGGGACTATGGCTACACCTTC. It codes for CASSELGDYGYTF.

The gene calls are TRBV12-3 or TRBV12-4 and TRBJ2-5; D is ambiguous. V shed 6 bases and J shed 5 bases, with 10 bases lying between them. This CDR3 spans 12 amino acids. CDR3 sequence: CASRTTGETQYF. The CDR3 nucleotides read TGTGCCAGCAGAACGACCGGGGAGACCCAGTACTTC.

This clone has just one count. This chain connects TRBV7-9 to TRBJ1-4, with D maybe TRBD1 (6 bases). The CDR3 contains 17 residues. Trimming removed 0 bases from V and 6 bases from J, with 17 bases in between. Looked up from germline, CDR1 is SEHNR and CDR2 is FQNEAQ (reference sequence). The CDR3 nucleotides read TGTGCCAGCAGCTTAGCGGGGACGCGAGGGGGTTATGAAAAACTGTTTTTT. It translates to CASSLAGTRGGYEKLFF.

This sequence joins TRBV7-6 and TRBJ2-7; perhaps TRBD2 as D (5 bases). The V end lost 0 bases, the J end lost 3 bases, and 21 bases lay between the germline ends. The length of the CDR3 is 18 residues. From germline, CDR1 is SGHVS and CDR2 FNYEAQ. The CDR3 sequence is CASSLASRESLGIYEQYF. CDR3 coding DNA: TGTGCCAGCAGCTTAGCCAGCCGGGAATCCCTTGGGATCTACGAGCAGTACTTC.

The chain is built from TRBV5-1 and TRBJ2-6; D unresolved. V lost 4 bases and J 0 bases, leaving 5 bases between the germline ends. The CDR3 runs to 14 residues. The germline CDR1 and CDR2 sequences are SGHRS and YFSETQ. The DNA for the CDR3 is TGCGCCAGCAGCCCATTCTCTGGGGCCAACGTCCTGACTTTC. Translation gives CASSPFSGANVLTF.

This chain uses TRBV19 with TRBJ2-1; D is perhaps TRBD2 (6 bases). The CDR3 has 13 residues. The V and J ends lost 6 bases and 2 bases respectively, with 8 bases between them. Germline loops: CDR1 LNHDA, CDR2 SQIVND (reference sequence). The CDR3 bases are TGTGCCAGTAGCGGGAGAACCTACAATGAGCAGTTCTTC. This gives the protein CASSGRTYNEQFF. Drawing the rest from reference TRBV19 and TRBJ2-1, the complete variable domain is DGGITQSPKYLFRKEGQNVTLSCEQNLNHDAMYWYRQDPGQGLRLIYYSQIVNDFQKGDIAEGYSVSREKKESFPLTVTSAQKNPTAFYLCASSGRTYNEQFFGPGTRLTVL.

V is TRBV6-1 and J is TRBJ2-6, with a weak D call TRBD2 (5 bases). The V gene's germline CDR1 is MNHNS and CDR2 SASEGT. The V and J ends lost 4 bases and 1 base respectively, with 14 bases between them. The length of the CDR3 is 17 residues. CDR3 loop: CASSVKPTGSGANVLTF. CDR3 DNA sequence: TGTGCCAGCAGTGTCAAACCGACGGGATCTGGGGCCAACGTCCTGACTTTC.

This rearrangement joins TRBV4-1 to TRBJ2-7, with 10 bases identical to TRBD1. The CDR3 is 15 amino acids. Germline CDR1 and CDR2: MGHRA and YSYEKL. The J segment lost 3 bases and the V segment lost 0 bases, leaving 2 bases of the junction unmatched. The CDR3 DNA is TGCGCCAGCAGCCAAGATCGGACAGGGGGCTACGAGCAGTACTTC. As protein: CASSQDRTGGYEQYF.

The chain links TRBV10-2 to TRBJ2-5, with 11 bases that match TRBD1. Per germline, CDR1 WSHSY and CDR2 SAAADI. Trimming removed 6 bases from V and 4 bases from J; junction bases left unmatched: 4. CDR3 length equals 14 residues. The CDR3 sequence: CASSLGTGGETQYF. The CDR3 DNA follows: TGCGCCAGCAGCCTCGGGACAGGGGGAGAGACCCAGTACTTC.